This T cell receptor beta chain was identified during a study of cytomegalovirus exposure and HLA in healthy donors. The overall study: An analysis done earlier identified more than 100 million unique TCR beta sequences from around 180 million T cells.

With 60 Vbeta and 13 Jbeta primers, the PCR was carried out. Repertoires were generated with immunoSEQ multiplex PCR, while TCRdb's copy carries only in-frame clones and drops some. Here the sample spans 200,000 or so clones, around 85% being singletons. The CDR3 sequence is 14 residues long. The V gene lost 6 bases and the J gene lost 0 bases, with 11 bases spanning the gap. Germline V gene sequence: CDR1 SEHNR, CDR2 FQNEAQ (reference sequence). Findings of the study overall: A missense variant in DCLRE1C was later tied to TCR beta V- and J-gene trimming. Sequences of the TCR beta chain were said to predict the HLA-A and HLA-B alleles of most subjects accurately.

Of note for this clone: The antigen is not known.

This TCR was recovered from a human donor in good health. Sequencing was performed on PBMCs. V usage is TRBV7-9 and J usage is TRBJ1-1, with unresolved D. The CDR3 here is CASSSTDVNTEAFF. CDR3 bases: TGTGCCAGCAGTTCTACAGATGTGAACACTGAAGCTTTCTTT.